One and the same sample provided the 3 T cell receptor beta chains below, sequenced in a study of blood T cell repertoires in COVID-19. Sequencing was performed with immunoSEQ multiplex PCR; in TCRdb, only in-frame clones are kept and a portion is missing. Seen here are just over 300,000 clones, roughly 89% observed once, and the top ten hold approximately 1.8%. Specimen: peripheral blood. These receptors were obtained from a woman younger than 45 with COVID-19, enrolled during active disease.

The chain is built from TRBV5-1 and TRBJ1-3; a weak D match, TRBD1 (6 bases). Germline V gives CDR1 SGHRS, CDR2 YFSETQ. This CDR3 is 15 amino acids long. V lost 0 bases and J 0 bases, leaving 7 bases between the germline ends. CDR3 nucleotide sequence: TGCGCCAGCAGCTTGGAAGGGGGCTCTGGAAACACCATATATTTT. Its protein is CASSLEGGSGNTIYF.

The chain links TRBV5-1 to TRBJ1-4, with TRBD1 identical over 8 bases. Germline loops: CDR1 SGHRS, CDR2 YFSETQ. This CDR3 is built from 17 residues. The J segment lost 8 bases and the V segment lost 3 bases, leaving 15 bases of the junction unmatched. The CDR3 nucleotides are TGCGCCAGCAGCTCAACCGGGACAGGTGGGGGCGGCGAAAAACTGTTTTTT. Its translation is CASSSTGTGGGGEKLFF.

V and J are TRBV5-1 and TRBJ1-2; weak D call: TRBD1 (6 bases). V lost 0 bases to trimming and J lost 4 bases, with 13 bases between them. The CDR3 loop spans 15 amino acids. Looked up from germline, CDR1 is SGHRS and CDR2 is YFSETQ. CDR3 coding DNA: TGCGCCAGCAGCTTGGTCGGGGGGCAGAGCTATGGCTACACCTTC. Its translation: CASSLVGGQSYGYTF.